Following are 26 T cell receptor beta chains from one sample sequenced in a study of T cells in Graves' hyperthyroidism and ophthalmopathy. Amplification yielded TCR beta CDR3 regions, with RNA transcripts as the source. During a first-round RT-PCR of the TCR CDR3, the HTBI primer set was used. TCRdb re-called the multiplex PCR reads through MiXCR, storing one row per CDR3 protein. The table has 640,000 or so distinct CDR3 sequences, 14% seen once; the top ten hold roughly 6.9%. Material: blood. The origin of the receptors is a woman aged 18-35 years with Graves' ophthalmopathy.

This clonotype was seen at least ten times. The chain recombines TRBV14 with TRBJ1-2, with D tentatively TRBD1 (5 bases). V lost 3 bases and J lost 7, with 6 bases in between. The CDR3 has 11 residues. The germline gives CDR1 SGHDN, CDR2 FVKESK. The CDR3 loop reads CASSQRGGYTF. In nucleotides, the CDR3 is TGTGCCAGCAGCCAGAGGGGTGGCTACACCTTC. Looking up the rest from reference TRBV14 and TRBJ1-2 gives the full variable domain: EAGVTQFPSHSVIEKGQTVTLRCDPISGHDNLYWYRRVMGKEIKFLLHFVKESKQDESGMPNNRFLAERTGGTYSTLKVQPAELEDSGVYFCASSQRGGYTFGSGTRLTVV.

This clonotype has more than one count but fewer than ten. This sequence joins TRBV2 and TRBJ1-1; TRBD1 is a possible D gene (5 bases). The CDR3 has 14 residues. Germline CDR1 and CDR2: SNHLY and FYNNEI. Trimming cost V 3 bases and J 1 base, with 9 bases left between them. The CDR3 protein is CASSDPRENTEAFF. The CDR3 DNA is TGTGCCAGCAGTGATCCCAGGGAGAACACTGAAGCTTTCTTT.

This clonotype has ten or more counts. The CDR3 DNA follows: TGTGCCAGCAGCCCACGCCGGGCGATATACAATGAGCAGTTCTTC. The encoded protein is CASSPRRAIYNEQFF. V is TRBV7-3 and J is TRBJ2-1; D is unclear. The CDR3 is 15 amino acids. V lost 5 bases to trimming and J lost 4 bases, with 15 bases between them. The germline gives CDR1 SGHTA, CDR2 FQGTGA.

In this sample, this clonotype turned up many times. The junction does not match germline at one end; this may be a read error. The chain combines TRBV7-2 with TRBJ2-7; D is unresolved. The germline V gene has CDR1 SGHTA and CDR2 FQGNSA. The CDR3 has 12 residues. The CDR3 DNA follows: TGTGCCAGCAGCTTAATCTCCTCCGAGCAGTACTTC. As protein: CASSLISSEQYF.

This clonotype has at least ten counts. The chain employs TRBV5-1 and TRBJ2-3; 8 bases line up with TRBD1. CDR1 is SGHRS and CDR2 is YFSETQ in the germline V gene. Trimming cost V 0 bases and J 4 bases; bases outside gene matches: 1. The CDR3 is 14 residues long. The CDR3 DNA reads TGCGCCAGCAGCTTGGGACAGGGGTCAGATACGCAGTATTTT. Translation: CASSLGQGSDTQYF.

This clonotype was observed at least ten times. CDR3 sequence reads: CASTGTDEETQYF. The CDR3 DNA sequence: TGTGCCAGCACCGGGACAGATGAAGAGACCCAGTACTTC. The chain carries TRBV2 and TRBJ2-5; TRBD1 agrees at 7 bases. Germline CDR1 and CDR2: SNHLY and FYNNEI. There are 13 residues in the CDR3. Trimming cost V 7 bases and J 3 bases; bases outside gene matches: 5.

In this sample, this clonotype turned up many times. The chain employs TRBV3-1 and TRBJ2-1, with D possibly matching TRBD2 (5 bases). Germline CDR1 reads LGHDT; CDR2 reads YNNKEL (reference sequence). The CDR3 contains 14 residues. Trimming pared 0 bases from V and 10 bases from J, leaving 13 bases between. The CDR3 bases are TGTGCCAGCAGCCAAGAGGGGTGGAGGCAGGAGCAGTTCTTC. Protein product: CASSQEGWRQEQFF.

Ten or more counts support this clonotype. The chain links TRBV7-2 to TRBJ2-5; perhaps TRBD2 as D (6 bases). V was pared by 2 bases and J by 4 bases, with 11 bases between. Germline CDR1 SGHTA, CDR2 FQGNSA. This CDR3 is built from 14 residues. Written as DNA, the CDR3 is TGTGCCAGCAGCTTAAGGGAGGAACGAGAGACCCAGTACTTC. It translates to CASSLREERETQYF. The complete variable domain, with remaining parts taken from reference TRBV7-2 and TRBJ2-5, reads GAGVSQSPSNKVTEKGKDVELRCDPISGHTALYWYRQSLGQGLEFLIYFQGNSAPDKSGLPSDRFSAERTGGSVSTLTIQRTQQEDSAVYLCASSLREERETQYFGPGTRLLVL.

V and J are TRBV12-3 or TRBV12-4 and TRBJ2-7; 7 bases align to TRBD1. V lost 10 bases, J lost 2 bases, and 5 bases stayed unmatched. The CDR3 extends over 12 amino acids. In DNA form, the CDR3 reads TGTGCCACCGGACAGGTGACCTACGAGCAGTACTTC. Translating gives CATGQVTYEQYF.

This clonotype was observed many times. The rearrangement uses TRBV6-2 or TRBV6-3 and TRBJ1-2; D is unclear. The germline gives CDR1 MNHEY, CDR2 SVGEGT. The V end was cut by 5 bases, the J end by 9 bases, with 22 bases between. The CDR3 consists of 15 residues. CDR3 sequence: CASSLGLTRLGSYTF. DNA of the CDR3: TGTGCCAGCAGTCTCGGGCTGACAAGGCTAGGGAGCTACACCTTC.

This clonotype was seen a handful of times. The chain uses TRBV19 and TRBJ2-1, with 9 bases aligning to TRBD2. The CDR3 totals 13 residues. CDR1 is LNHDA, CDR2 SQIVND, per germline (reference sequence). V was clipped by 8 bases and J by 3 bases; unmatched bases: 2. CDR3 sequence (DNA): TGTGCCAGTGGTAGCGGGAGCTACAATGAGCAGTTCTTC. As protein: CASGSGSYNEQFF.

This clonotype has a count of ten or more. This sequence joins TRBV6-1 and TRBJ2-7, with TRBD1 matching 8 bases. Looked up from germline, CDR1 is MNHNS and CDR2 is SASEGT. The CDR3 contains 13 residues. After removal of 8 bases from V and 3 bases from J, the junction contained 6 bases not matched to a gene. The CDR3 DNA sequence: TGTGCCAGCGGGACAGGTATGGACTACGAGCAGTACTTC. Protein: CASGTGMDYEQYF.

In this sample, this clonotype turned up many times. CDR3 amino acids: CASAGQALTDTQYF. The CDR3 DNA is TGTGCCAGCGCTGGACAGGCCCTCACAGATACGCAGTATTTT. V and J are TRBV2 and TRBJ2-3; 7 bases map to TRBD1. The V segment lost 8 bases and the J segment 2 bases; nucleotides outside the gene matches: 7. This CDR3 is built from 14 residues. Germline CDR1 SNHLY, CDR2 FYNNEI. Filled out from reference TRBV2 and TRBJ2-3, the complete variable domain reads EPEVTQTPSHQVTQMGQEVILRCVPISNHLYFYWYRQILGQKVEFLVSFYNNEISEKSEIFDDQFSVERPDGSNFTLKIRSTKLEDSAMYFCASAGQALTDTQYFGPGTRLTVL.

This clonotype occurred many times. In DNA form, the CDR3 reads TGTGCCAGCAGCGCAGGGGACAACGCCTACGAGCAGTACTTC. Protein product: CASSAGDNAYEQYF. The J gene is TRBJ2-7, the V gene TRBV5-5; TRBD1 is a possible D gene (6 bases). In germline, CDR1 is SGHKS, CDR2 YYEKEE (reference sequence). The CDR3 contains 14 residues. V lost 4 bases and J 2 bases, leaving 13 bases between the germline ends.

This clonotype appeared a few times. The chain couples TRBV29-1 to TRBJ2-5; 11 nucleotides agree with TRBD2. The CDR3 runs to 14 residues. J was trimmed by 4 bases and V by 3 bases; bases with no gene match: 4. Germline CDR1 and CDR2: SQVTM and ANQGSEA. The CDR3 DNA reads TGCAGCGTTGATGGACTAGCGGGCTTAGAGACCCAGTACTTC. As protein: CSVDGLAGLETQYF.

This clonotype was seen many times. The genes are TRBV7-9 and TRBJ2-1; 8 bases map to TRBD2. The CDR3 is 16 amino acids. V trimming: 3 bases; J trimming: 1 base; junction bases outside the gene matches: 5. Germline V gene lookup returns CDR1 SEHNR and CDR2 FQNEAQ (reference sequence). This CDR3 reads CASSFPSGGSYNEQFF. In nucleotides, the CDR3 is TGTGCCAGCAGCTTCCCCTCGGGAGGGTCCTACAATGAGCAGTTCTTC.

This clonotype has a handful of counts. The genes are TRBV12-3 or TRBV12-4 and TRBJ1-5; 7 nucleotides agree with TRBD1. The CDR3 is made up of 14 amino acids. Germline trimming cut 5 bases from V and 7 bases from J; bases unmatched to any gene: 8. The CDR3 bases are TGTGCCAGCAGTACGACAGGGATGGAACAGCCCCAGCATTTT. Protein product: CASSTTGMEQPQHF.

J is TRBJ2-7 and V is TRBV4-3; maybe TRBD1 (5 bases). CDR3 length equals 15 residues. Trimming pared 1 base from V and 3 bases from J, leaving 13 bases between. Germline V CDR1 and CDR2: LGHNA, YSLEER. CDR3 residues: CASSQVWGGLYEQYF. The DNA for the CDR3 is TGCGCCAGCAGCCAAGTATGGGGCGGTCTCTACGAGCAGTACTTC.

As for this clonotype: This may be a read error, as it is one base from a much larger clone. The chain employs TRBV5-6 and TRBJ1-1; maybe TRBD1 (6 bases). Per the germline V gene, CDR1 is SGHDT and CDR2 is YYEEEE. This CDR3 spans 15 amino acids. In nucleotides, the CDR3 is TGTGCCAGCAGCTTGGACAGGGCATGGGACACTGGAGCTTTCTTT. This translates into CASSLDRAWDTGAFF.

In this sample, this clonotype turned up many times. Here the CDR3 reads CASNPYIASTDTQYF. CDR3 nucleotides: TGTGCCAGCAACCCCTACATTGCTAGCACAGATACGCAGTATTTT. This chain uses TRBV28 with TRBJ2-3; D uncertain. The length of the CDR3 is 15 residues. With 7 bases removed from V and 0 bases from J, the gap between germline ends came to 14 bases. Germline loops: CDR1 MDHEN, CDR2 SYDVKM.

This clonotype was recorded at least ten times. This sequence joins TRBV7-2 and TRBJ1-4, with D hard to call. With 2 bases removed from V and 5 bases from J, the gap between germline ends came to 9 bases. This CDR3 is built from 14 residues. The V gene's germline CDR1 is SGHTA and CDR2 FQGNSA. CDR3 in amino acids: CASSLYTGNEKLFF. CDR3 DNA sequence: TGTGCCAGCAGCTTATATACGGGAAATGAAAAACTGTTTTTT. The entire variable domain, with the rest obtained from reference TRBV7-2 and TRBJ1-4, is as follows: GAGVSQSPSNKVTEKGKDVELRCDPISGHTALYWYRQSLGQGLEFLIYFQGNSAPDKSGLPSDRFSAERTGGSVSTLTIQRTQQEDSAVYLCASSLYTGNEKLFFGSGTQLSVL.

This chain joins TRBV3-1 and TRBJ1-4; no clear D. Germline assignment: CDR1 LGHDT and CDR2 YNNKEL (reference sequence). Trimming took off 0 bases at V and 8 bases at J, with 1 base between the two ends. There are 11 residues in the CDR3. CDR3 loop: CASSQEEKLFF. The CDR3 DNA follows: TGTGCCAGCAGCCAAGAAGAAAAACTGTTTTTT.

This CDR3 is CASSQAASGGLYTQYF. For the CDR3, the DNA is TGTGCCAGCTCCCAAGCGGCTAGCGGGGGATTGTATACGCAGTATTTT. The J gene is TRBJ2-3, the V gene TRBV13; 10 bases are shared with TRBD2. The CDR3 runs 16 residues. The V gene end was trimmed by 8 bases and the J gene end by 7 bases; junction bases not matched to a gene: 15. Germline V gives CDR1 PRHDT, CDR2 FYEKMQ (reference sequence).

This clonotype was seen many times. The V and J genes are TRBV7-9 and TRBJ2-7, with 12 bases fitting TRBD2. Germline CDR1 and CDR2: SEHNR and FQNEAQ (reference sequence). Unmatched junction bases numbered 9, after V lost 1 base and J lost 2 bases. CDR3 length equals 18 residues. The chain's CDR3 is CASSLVRTSGKRAYEQYF. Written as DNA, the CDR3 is TGTGCCAGCAGCTTAGTAAGGACTAGCGGGAAAAGGGCCTACGAGCAGTACTTC.

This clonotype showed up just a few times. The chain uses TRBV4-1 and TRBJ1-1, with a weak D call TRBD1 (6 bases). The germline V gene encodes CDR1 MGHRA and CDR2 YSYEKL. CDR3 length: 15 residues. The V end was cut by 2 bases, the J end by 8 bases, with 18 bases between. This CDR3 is CASSQLTGRRREAFF. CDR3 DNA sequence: TGCGCCAGCAGCCAATTAACAGGGCGGCGGAGGGAAGCTTTCTTT.

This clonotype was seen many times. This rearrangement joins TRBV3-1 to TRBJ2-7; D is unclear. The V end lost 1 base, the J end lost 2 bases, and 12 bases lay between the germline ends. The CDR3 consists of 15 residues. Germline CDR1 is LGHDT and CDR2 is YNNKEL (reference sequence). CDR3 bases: TGTGCCAGCAGCCAAGTTTTGAGCAGGACCTACGAGCAGTACTTC. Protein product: CASSQVLSRTYEQYF.